Below, 29 T cell receptor beta chains from the same sample are listed, as sequenced in a study of CD8 T cells in Susac syndrome. With random hexamers, reverse transcription was performed on about 0.5 to 1 ug of RNA. TCRdb ran MiXCR on the immunoSEQ multiplex PCR reads and lists one entry per CDR3 protein. Of approximately 200,000 distinct CDR3 sequences in the sample, around 95% were seen once. The specimen was CD4+ T cells from PBMCs. These receptors were taken from a human donor with multiple sclerosis.

This clonotype has just one count. V usage is TRBV13 and J usage is TRBJ2-5, with a tentative D call TRBD2 (5 bases). V lost 3 bases and J lost 2, with 16 bases in between. The CDR3 contains 16 residues. Germline CDR1 reads PRHDT; CDR2 reads FYEKMQ (reference sequence). CDR3 DNA sequence: TGTGCCAGCAGCTTTACGATAAGCGGCTCACAAGAGACCCAGTACTTC. Protein product: CASSFTISGSQETQYF.

This chain connects TRBV28 to TRBJ2-2; D call uncertain. The germline V and J ends were trimmed by 3 bases and 7 bases, with 9 bases remaining between them. CDR1 and CDR2 from the germline V gene are MDHEN and SYDVKM. The CDR3 sequence is 13 residues long. The CDR3 reads CASSFDEYGELFF. CDR3 bases: TGTGCCAGCAGTTTTGATGAGTACGGGGAGCTGTTTTTT.

This chain joins TRBV5-1 and TRBJ2-3; 7 nucleotides line up with TRBD2. This CDR3 contains 14 residues. Trimming at V came to 4 bases and at J to 2 bases, leaving 4 bases not matched to a gene. Germline CDR1 and CDR2: SGHRS and YFSETQ. DNA of the CDR3: TGCGCCAGCAGCGGGGGGGTAGACACAGATACGCAGTATTTT. It is translated as CASSGGVDTDTQYF.

This chain joins TRBV20-1 and TRBJ1-1; no definite D call. The CDR3 spans 14 residues. Trimming stripped 1 base from V and 2 bases from J, with 11 bases between. Germline V lookup: CDR1 DFQATT, CDR2 SNEGSKA (reference sequence). The CDR3 loop is CSARGGTLNTEAFF. CDR3 in DNA: TGCAGTGCTAGAGGTGGAACCCTCAACACTGAAGCTTTCTTT.

This chain joins TRBV30 and TRBJ1-2, with D perhaps TRBD1 (5 bases). V was cut by 7 bases and J by 4 bases, with 16 bases left in between. This CDR3 is built from 13 residues. Germline V lookup: CDR1 GTSNPN, CDR2 SVGIG (reference sequence). The CDR3 region is CASSGLLVYGYTF. CDR3 sequence (DNA): TGTGCCTCTTCGGGACTCCTGGTCTATGGCTACACCTTC.

This clonotype showed up just once. The chain couples TRBV14 to TRBJ1-6, with 8 positions matching TRBD1. Germline CDR1 and CDR2: SGHDN and FVKESK. V lost 1 base and J lost 9; bases outside the gene matches: 5. The CDR3 sequence is 15 residues long. Here the CDR3 reads CASSQGGQGRSPLHF. The CDR3 DNA reads TGTGCCAGCAGCCAAGGTGGACAGGGACGTTCACCCCTCCACTTT.

The chain combines TRBV2 with TRBJ2-3; D remains ambiguous. Germline CDR1 and CDR2: SNHLY and FYNNEI. V lost 6 bases to trimming and J lost 6 bases, with 10 bases between them. There are 12 residues in the CDR3. CDR3 coding DNA: TGTGCCAGCAGCGAAATCGGGGATACGCAGTATTTT. This encodes CASSEIGDTQYF. The whole variable domain, filled in from reference TRBV2 and TRBJ2-3, reads EPEVTQTPSHQVTQMGQEVILRCVPISNHLYFYWYRQILGQKVEFLVSFYNNEISEKSEIFDDQFSVERPDGSNFTLKIRSTKLEDSAMYFCASSEIGDTQYFGPGTRLTVL.

The chain has TRBV5-1 and TRBJ1-5; D gene unclear. V lost 0 bases, J lost 8 bases, and 15 bases lay in between. Germline loops: CDR1 SGHRS, CDR2 YFSETQ. The CDR3 has 15 amino acids. CDR3 DNA sequence: TGCGCCAGCAGCTTGGGCTCTGGGAGTAAGGAGCCCCAGCATTTT. It codes for CASSLGSGSKEPQHF.

This clonotype has a single count. The rearrangement links TRBV20-1 to TRBJ1-1; a possible D gene is TRBD1 (5 bases). V was shortened by 3 bases and J by 3 bases, with 14 bases between the two germline ends. CDR3 length equals 14 residues. Germline values: CDR1 DFQATT, CDR2 SNEGSKA (reference sequence). The CDR3 loop reads CSASVNAGDTEAFF. The CDR3 bases are TGCAGTGCTAGCGTTAACGCGGGGGACACTGAAGCTTTCTTT.

The chain has TRBV15 and TRBJ2-7; D not resolved. CDR1 and CDR2 (germline): LNHNV, YYDKDF (reference sequence). Trimming stripped 3 bases from V and 3 bases from J, with 12 bases between. The CDR3 extends over 14 amino acids. The CDR3: CATSSPPGSYEQYF. The CDR3 DNA reads TGTGCCACCAGCAGCCCCCCAGGCAGCTACGAGCAGTACTTC.

The chain is built from TRBV24-1 and TRBJ2-3; D is tentatively TRBD1 or TRBD2 (5 bases each). Germline loops: CDR1 KGHDR, CDR2 SFDVKD. Trimming took off 5 bases at V and 5 bases at J, with 10 bases between the two ends. This CDR3 region has 13 residues. CDR3 residues: CATSGGIGDTQYF. The CDR3 nucleotides are TGTGCCACCAGTGGGGGGATTGGAGATACGCAGTATTTT.

This clonotype was counted a single time. The chain has TRBV11-3 and TRBJ1-2, with D possibly matching TRBD1 (6 bases). The CDR3 contains 15 residues. Germline V gene sequence: CDR1 SGHNT, CDR2 YENEEA. Trimming removed 1 base from V and 3 bases from J, with 12 bases in between. CDR3 sequence (DNA): TGTGCCAGCAGCTTAGGCGGGGGCGCAGACTATGGCTACACCTTC. The encoded protein is CASSLGGGADYGYTF.

In this sample, this clonotype turned up a few times. This rearrangement joins TRBV7-6 to TRBJ1-5; D gene ambiguous. V gave up 8 bases and J gave up 15 bases, with 20 bases separating them. This CDR3 is built from 12 residues. Germline lookup yields CDR1 SGHVS and CDR2 FNYEAQ. For the CDR3, the DNA is TGTGCCAGCCCGGTATGGACCCACAAGCCGCATTTT. It encodes CASPVWTHKPHF.

The V gene is TRBV29-1, the J gene TRBJ2-7, with a weak D call TRBD1 (6 bases). The germline CDR1 and CDR2 sequences are SQVTM and ANQGSEA. The CDR3 is made up of 15 amino acids. Trimming shortened V by 4 bases and J by 2 bases, and 18 bases separated the two germline ends. CDR3 loop: CSVVSRGFSPYEQYF. CDR3 DNA sequence: TGCAGCGTTGTATCCAGGGGTTTTTCTCCCTACGAGCAGTACTTC.

The rearrangement links TRBV9 to TRBJ1-3; D unclear. V lost 0 bases, J lost 4 bases, and 11 bases lay in between. The CDR3 totals 15 residues. CDR1 SGDLS and CDR2 YYNGEE come from the germline V gene. The CDR3 reads CASSVGSGQGNTIYF. Here the CDR3 DNA reads TGTGCCAGCAGCGTAGGGTCAGGCCAAGGAAACACCATATATTTT.

The chain couples TRBV20-1 to TRBJ1-2; 7 bases agree with TRBD1. The CDR3 extends over 14 amino acids. With V trimmed by 6 bases and J by 5 bases, 12 bases remained unmatched. The germline V gene encodes CDR1 DFQATT and CDR2 SNEGSKA (reference sequence). CDR3 nucleotides: TGCAGTGCAAGTACAGGGGAAGGGTCGTATGGCTACACCTTC. Its translation: CSASTGEGSYGYTF.

V usage is TRBV5-1 and J usage is TRBJ1-2, with D hard to call. The CDR3 has 15 residues. Germline V lookup: CDR1 SGHRS, CDR2 YFSETQ. V was shortened by 4 bases and J by 2 bases, with 15 bases between the two germline ends. Here the CDR3 reads CASSPRRTVNYGYTF. CDR3 DNA sequence: TGCGCCAGCAGCCCCCGCCGGACGGTCAACTATGGCTACACCTTC. The full variable domain, rest sourced from reference TRBV5-1 and TRBJ1-2, is KAGVTQTPRYLIKTRGQQVTLSCSPISGHRSVSWYQQTPGQGLQFLFEYFSETQRNKGNFPGRFSGRQFSNSRSEMNVSTLELGDSALYLCASSPRRTVNYGYTFGSGTRLTVV.

This chain links TRBV20-1 with TRBJ2-7; 9 bases map to TRBD2. With 0 bases clipped from V and 2 bases from J, the junction kept 5 bases outside the gene matches. The CDR3 contains 15 residues. CDR1 and CDR2 (germline): DFQATT, SNEGSKA (reference sequence). The CDR3 bases are TGCAGTGCTAGAGATGCTAGCGGGGCCGCCTACGAGCAGTACTTC. As protein: CSARDASGAAYEQYF.

The chain carries TRBV5-6 and TRBJ2-7; D may correspond to TRBD1 or TRBD2 (6 bases each). Per germline, CDR1 SGHDT and CDR2 YYEEEE. V was cut by 0 bases and J by 6 bases, with 13 bases left in between. CDR3 length: 14 residues. CDR3: CASSLGRGQGEQYF. The CDR3 region has the DNA TGTGCCAGCAGCTTGGGACGGGGGCAGGGCGAGCAGTACTTC.

The rearrangement joins TRBV29-1 to TRBJ1-2; no clear D gene. Germline values: CDR1 SQVTM, CDR2 ANQGSEA. CDR3 length equals 13 residues. Deletions cut 5 bases from V and 0 bases from J, with 10 bases between. CDR3 amino acids: CSVLGSANYGYTF. The CDR3 DNA reads as TGCAGCGTTCTGGGTAGCGCTAACTATGGCTACACCTTC.

The chain combines TRBV10-3 with TRBJ2-1, with D uncertain. The V end lost 0 bases, the J end lost 8 bases, and 11 bases lay between the germline ends. CDR1 and CDR2 from the germline V gene are ENHRY and SYGVKD. The CDR3 contains 14 residues. CDR3 protein: CAISESRIRDEQFF. The CDR3 nucleotides are TGTGCCATCAGTGAGTCAAGGATTCGCGATGAGCAGTTCTTC.

The genes are TRBV6-5 and TRBJ2-1, with TRBD1 matching over 8 bases. V dropped 0 bases and J dropped 9; count of bases not matched to a gene: 10. The CDR3 length is 16 residues. From germline, CDR1 is MNHEY and CDR2 SVGAGI. The CDR3 loop is CASSYSAGQGFGEQFF. The CDR3 nucleotides are TGTGCCAGCAGTTACTCAGCCGGACAGGGATTTGGTGAGCAGTTCTTC.

V and J are TRBV30 and TRBJ1-6; TRBD1 agrees at 8 bases. In germline, CDR1 is GTSNPN, CDR2 SVGIG (reference sequence). V gave up 0 bases and J gave up 5 bases; unmatched junction bases: 6. There are 16 residues in the CDR3. The CDR3 sequence is CAWSVPTGGDNSPLHF. Here the CDR3 DNA reads TGTGCCTGGAGTGTACCAACAGGGGGAGATAATTCACCCCTCCACTTT.

This chain uses TRBV20-1 with TRBJ1-1; D gene unclear. CDR1 and CDR2 from the germline V gene are DFQATT and SNEGSKA (reference sequence). This CDR3 has 12 residues. V was trimmed by 5 bases and J by 1 base, leaving 8 bases between them. The CDR3 nucleotides are TGCAGTGCTGACGGGGAGAACACTGAAGCTTTCTTT. Protein: CSADGENTEAFF.

The rearrangement uses TRBV4-2 and TRBJ1-1; 12 positions agree with TRBD1. In germline, CDR1 is LGHNA, CDR2 YNFKEQ. CDR3 length: 15 residues. The trim removed 4 bases at V and 4 bases at J, leaving 4 bases unmatched. DNA of the CDR3: TGTGCCAGCAGCCGACTGGGACAGGGGGCCACTGAAGCTTTCTTT. Its translation is CASSRLGQGATEAFF.

The chain links TRBV30 to TRBJ1-2; D is ambiguous. The length of the CDR3 is 14 residues. Germline assignment: CDR1 GTSNPN and CDR2 SVGIG (reference sequence). V was shortened by 1 base and J by 0 bases, with 9 bases between the two germline ends. CDR3 sequence reads: CAWSANLANYGYTF. In DNA, the CDR3 is TGTGCCTGGAGTGCGAATTTGGCTAACTATGGCTACACCTTC.

The chain recombines TRBV20-1 with TRBJ1-1, with a weak D call TRBD1 (5 bases). The germline V gene has CDR1 DFQATT and CDR2 SNEGSKA (reference sequence). The CDR3 contains 14 residues. The CDR3 DNA sequence: TGCAGAGTGTTACATCGGGGGAGAGACACTGAAGCTTTCTTT. It is translated as CRVLHRGRDTEAFF.

The J gene is TRBJ1-6, the V gene TRBV5-4; D not certain. V was clipped by 3 bases and J by 6 bases, with 13 bases between them. In germline, CDR1 is SGHNT, CDR2 YYREEE (reference sequence). The CDR3 totals 15 residues. DNA of the CDR3: TGTGCCAGCAGCTCCGGCAGGCCGACTAATTCACCCCTCCACTTT. Residues: CASSSGRPTNSPLHF.

The chain couples TRBV7-8 to TRBJ2-1, with D possibly being TRBD2 (5 bases). Germline CDR1 is SGHVS and CDR2 is FQNEAQ. V dropped 2 bases and J dropped 10 bases, with 15 bases sitting between them. There are 14 residues in the CDR3. The CDR3 DNA is TGTGCCAGCAGCTTAACCCTGCTAGCCGCAGAGCAGTTCTTC. Translation: CASSLTLLAAEQFF.